Given below is one T cell receptor beta chain in context. Its antigen target is currently unknown. Base qualities are not provided; no much larger clone lies one nucleotide away. The data originate from a study of breast tumors, draining lymph nodes, adjacent tissues (dated by TCRdb to 2016 to 2017). Turning to the overall study: Breast cancer patients provided tumor, adjacent nontumor tissue and axillary lymph nodes, and the study compared the TCR beta repertoires across these three sources. In human breast cancer, the study set out to assess how tumor, surrounding tissue and draining lymph node repertoires relate to one another and whether T cells might be exchanged between them. The paper as a whole reports these results and caveats: A scenario in which most tumor T cells derive from the lymph node and then expand within tumor tissue was judged to be consistent with the data. The conclusion that tumor T cells originate in lymph nodes was framed as consistent with a hypothesis rather than directly demonstrated. Tumor T-cell repertoires showed less diversity than lymph node repertoires and more diversity than nontumor tissue repertoires, and tumor T-cell repertoires showed preferential V and J gene usage. In luminal-like breast cancer, tumor and nontumor tissue repertoires resembled each other significantly more than in basal-like breast cancer.

The sequencer listed for this sample is Illumina HiSeq 2000. TCR beta chain libraries were generated by multiplex PCR amplification. High-throughput sequencing was used to analyze the amplified TCR beta chain products. TCRdb reworked the public reads: Q25 trimming with fastp, MiXCR clone assembly, productive beta chains retained. One record per CDR3 amino acid sequence lists the most common genes and DNA. Across this sample there are tens of thousands of distinct CDR3 sequences, with less than 60% seen only once. In total, the top ten clones hold around a fifth of the sample. Cut back by 4 bases and 8 bases, the V and J ends lie 13 bases apart. From the germline V gene, CDR1 is SGDLS and CDR2 is YYNGEE. Including the terminal cysteine and phenylalanine, the CDR3 comprises 13 residues. The only DNA kept is the CDR3, 39 bases in frame from the first base.

This receptor was taken from a female donor with breast cancer. Some clones in this sample may be carry-over from other donors' samples. The V gene is TRBV9 and the J gene is TRBJ2-1; TRBD1 could be the D gene, as 6 bases match. Material: breast tumor tissue. The CDR3 amino acid sequence is: CASSPRGQYEQFF. The DNA reads as follows: TGTGCCAGCAGCCCCAGGGGACAATATGAGCAGTTCTTC.